This passage covers 27 T cell receptor beta chains from one sample sequenced in a study of T cells in Graves' hyperthyroidism and ophthalmopathy. Amplified TCR beta CDR3 regions came from RNA transcripts. HTBI primers were used for first-round RT-PCR of the TCR CDR3. A single record per CDR3 protein comes from TCRdb applying MiXCR to the multiplex PCR reads. The sample comprises under 500,000 distinct CDR3 sequences, about an eighth of which are singletons, and 25% to 30% rests with the top ten. Input material: blood. The receptors shown here come from a man aged 45-60 years with Graves' ophthalmopathy.

At least ten counts were recorded for this clonotype. This chain links TRBV5-1 with TRBJ2-5; unclear D gene. V was shortened by 6 bases and J by 5 bases, with 14 bases between the two germline ends. This CDR3 region has 13 residues. Per the germline V gene, CDR1 is SGHRS and CDR2 is YFSETQ. CDR3 residues: CASTPSRLETQYF. CDR3 coding DNA: TGCGCCAGCACGCCGTCCCGGCTGGAGACCCAGTACTTC. Together with reference TRBV5-1 and TRBJ2-5, the CDR3 gives the full variable domain: KAGVTQTPRYLIKTRGQQVTLSCSPISGHRSVSWYQQTPGQGLQFLFEYFSETQRNKGNFPGRFSGRQFSNSRSEMNVSTLELGDSALYLCASTPSRLETQYFGPGTRLLVL.

In this sample, this clonotype turned up many times. The chain joins TRBV20-1 to TRBJ2-3; D is perhaps TRBD1 (5 bases). The germline V gene has CDR1 DFQATT and CDR2 SNEGSKA (reference sequence). V lost 3 bases and J lost 1, with 17 bases in between. This CDR3 region has 16 residues. This CDR3 reads CSASGYSVGRTDTQYF. The CDR3 DNA follows: TGCAGTGCTAGCGGGTACTCCGTGGGGCGCACAGATACGCAGTATTTT.

Remarks on this clonotype: A much more abundant neighbour one base away suggests this may be a read error. The V call is TRBV30, the J call TRBJ2-7, with D tentatively TRBD1 (6 bases). The end of the DNA is better explained by TRBJ2-1, so the J call may be wrong. Looked up from germline, CDR1 is GTSNPN and CDR2 is SVGIG (reference sequence). The CDR3 has 11 amino acids. The CDR3 protein is CAWGQNYEQFF. Written as DNA, the CDR3 is TGTGCCTGGGGACAGAACTACGAGCAGTTCTTC.

This clonotype occurred many times. The genes are TRBV28 and TRBJ2-5, with 7 bases lining up with TRBD2. Germline lookup yields CDR1 MDHEN and CDR2 SYDVKM. J was trimmed by 8 bases and V by 6 bases; bases with no gene match: 6. The CDR3 loop spans 12 amino acids. CDR3 in amino acids: CASREPGLTQYF. CDR3 bases: TGTGCCAGCAGGGAACCGGGACTAACCCAGTACTTC.

J is TRBJ2-3 and V is TRBV20-1, with TRBD2 matching 10 bases. The CDR3 covers 17 residues. Germline CDR1 is DFQATT and CDR2 is SNEGSKA (reference sequence). The V and J ends lost 0 bases and 2 bases, in that order; junction bases with no gene match: 8. CDR3 nucleotide sequence: TGCAGTGCTAGAGATCGTAATAGCGGGAGGACCACAGATACGCAGTATTTT. It is translated as CSARDRNSGRTTDTQYF.

Worth noting for this clonotype: A much larger clone differs from this one at a single base, so this may be a read error. The V call is TRBV7-9, the J call TRBJ1-5; 10 bases line up with TRBD1. CDR3 length: 15 amino acids. The germline CDR1 and CDR2 sequences are SEHNR and FQNEAQ (reference sequence). The CDR3 bases are TGTGTCAGCAGTACCGGGACAGGGGACAATCAGCCCCAGCATTTT. It yields the protein CVSSTGTGDNQPQHF.

This clonotype was observed a few times. The CDR3 reads CSASQGDRSYGYTF. CDR3 bases: TGCAGTGCCAGTCAAGGGGACAGGTCCTATGGCTACACCTTC. This chain connects TRBV20-1 to TRBJ1-2, with TRBD1 matching 8 bases. The CDR3 is 14 residues long. Germline V gene data show CDR1 as DFQATT and CDR2 as SNEGSKA (reference sequence). V lost 6 bases to trimming and J lost 4 bases; unmatched junction nucleotides: 10.

This clonotype was counted ten times or more. The genes are TRBV28 and TRBJ2-7; D is possibly TRBD1 (5 bases). This CDR3 comprises 16 residues. Trimming shortened V by 2 bases and J by 0 bases, and 14 bases separated the two germline ends. The germline V gene encodes CDR1 MDHEN and CDR2 SYDVKM. The CDR3 region has the DNA TGTGCCAGCAGTTTAAGGGGCAGTTTGAGCTCCTACGAGCAGTACTTC. Protein: CASSLRGSLSSYEQYF.

This clonotype was picked up many times. DNA for the CDR3: TGTGCCAGCAGCCAAAGAGGACAGAACACCGGGGAGCTGTTTTTT. It is translated as CASSQRGQNTGELFF. V gene TRBV11-3 combines with J gene TRBJ2-2, with D possibly matching TRBD1 (5 bases). Germline V gene data show CDR1 as SGHNT and CDR2 as YENEEA. Trimming removed 5 bases at V and 1 base at J, with 11 bases between. This CDR3 comprises 15 residues.

This clonotype occurred once. The chain couples TRBV7-9 to TRBJ1-4; 7 bases fit TRBD1. The length of the CDR3 is 15 residues. V lost 4 bases and J lost 5; bases outside the gene matches: 7. Germline V CDR1 and CDR2: SEHNR, FQNEAQ (reference sequence). The CDR3 bases are TGTGCCAGCAGCTCCAAGACAGGGTGGAATGAAAAACTGTTTTTT. It yields the protein CASSSKTGWNEKLFF.

This chain connects TRBV10-2 to TRBJ2-1; D is tentatively TRBD1 or TRBD2 (5 bases each). Germline V gene sequence: CDR1 WSHSY, CDR2 SAAADI. The CDR3 consists of 15 residues. V gave up 3 bases and J gave up 2 bases, with 11 bases separating them. The CDR3 DNA is TGCGCCAGCAGTGACGGGGCTTCAACCTACAATGAGCAGTTCTTC. Residues: CASSDGASTYNEQFF.

This clonotype was seen only a few times. V usage is TRBV7-9 and J usage is TRBJ2-4, with TRBD2 matching over 7 bases. In germline, CDR1 is SEHNR, CDR2 FQNEAQ (reference sequence). The CDR3 covers 16 residues. Germline trimming cut 2 bases from V and 6 bases from J; bases unmatched to any gene: 10. The CDR3 nucleotides read TGTGCCAGCAGCTTATGGCGCGGGACTAACTTAAACATTCAGTACTTC. Its protein product is CASSLWRGTNLNIQYF. Looking up the rest from reference TRBV7-9 and TRBJ2-4 gives the full variable domain: DTGVSQNPRHKITKRGQNVTFRCDPISEHNRLYWYRQTLGQGPEFLTYFQNEAQLEKSRLLSDRFSAERPKGSFSTLEIQRTEQGDSAMYLCASSLWRGTNLNIQYFGAGTRLSVL.

This clonotype showed up many times. The chain links TRBV20-1 to TRBJ2-7; perhaps TRBD2 as D (5 bases). Deletions cut 4 bases from V and 6 bases from J, with 19 bases between. This CDR3 comprises 14 residues. Germline loops: CDR1 DFQATT, CDR2 SNEGSKA (reference sequence). The CDR3 protein is CSAKFSGTVSEQYF. As DNA, the CDR3 is TGCAGTGCTAAATTTTCGGGAACTGTATCCGAGCAGTACTTC.

This clonotype was seen at least ten times. The rearrangement links TRBV30 to TRBJ2-7, with 10 positions matching TRBD1. Trimming took 4 bases from V and 3 from J; bases not matched to a gene: 3. The CDR3 sequence is 13 residues long. Germline V CDR1 and CDR2: GTSNPN, SVGIG (reference sequence). The CDR3 DNA reads TGTGCCTGGAAGGGGACAGGGGTCTACGAGCAGTACTTC. Amino acid sequence: CAWKGTGVYEQYF. Combining the CDR3 with reference TRBV30 and TRBJ2-7 gives the whole variable domain SQTIHQWPATLVQPVGSPLSLECTVEGTSNPNLYWYRQAAGRGLQLLFYSVGIGQISSEVPQNLSASRPQDRQFILSSKKLLLSDSGFYLCAWKGTGVYEQYFGPGTRLTVT.

Points on this clonotype: This may stem from a read error, because a much larger clone lies one nucleotide away. The chain recombines TRBV29-1 with TRBJ2-6; a possible D gene is TRBD2 (6 bases). V was cut by 4 bases and J by 2 bases, with 9 bases left in between. CDR3 length equals 14 residues. The germline gives CDR1 SQVTM, CDR2 ANQGSEA. In DNA form, the CDR3 reads TGCAGCGTTGCGGCGGGGACTGGGGCCAACGTCCTGACTTTC. Residues: CSVAAGTGANVLTF.

For this clonotype: A much larger clonotype is one base distant, so this may be a read error. The chain has TRBV11-3 and TRBJ2-2; D is uncertain. This CDR3 region has 15 residues. The germline CDR1 and CDR2 sequences are SGHNT and YENEEA. V was cut by 5 bases and J by 5 bases, with 15 bases left in between. Here the CDR3 reads CASSVLSSPTGELFF. CDR3 in DNA: TGTGCCAGCAGCGTCCTGAGTAGCCCAACCGGGGAGCTGTTTTTT.

This sequence joins TRBV12-3 or TRBV12-4 and TRBJ2-7; TRBD1 or TRBD2 may be the D gene (5 bases each). The length of the CDR3 is 16 residues. Trimming took 2 bases from V and 1 from J, leaving 15 bases between them. The CDR3 DNA reads as TGTGCCAGCAGTTTACAGGGTTCCCCGGGATCCTACGAGCAGTACTTC. This encodes CASSLQGSPGSYEQYF.

The table lists this clonotype with many counts. This chain connects TRBV2 to TRBJ1-3, with 10 bases fitting TRBD1. This CDR3 has 13 residues. Germline-derived CDR1 and CDR2 are SNHLY and FYNNEI. Losses at the gene ends were 6 bases for V and 10 bases for J; bases not matched to a gene: 6. The CDR3 protein is CASRADRGATIYF. CDR3 nucleotide sequence: TGTGCCAGCAGGGCGGACAGGGGGGCTACCATATATTTT.

This chain joins TRBV27 and TRBJ2-6, with 9 bases lining up with TRBD1. Unmatched junction bases numbered 9, after V lost 6 bases and J lost 0 bases. CDR1 is MNHEY and CDR2 is SMNVEV in the germline V gene (reference sequence). The CDR3 has 18 residues. The CDR3 region has the DNA TGTGCCAGCAGCCTAAGGGACAGGGCGAGCTCTGGGGCCAACGTCCTGACTTTC. Translating it yields CASSLRDRASSGANVLTF.

This clonotype was recorded many times. The CDR3 region is CASSLEVLGVYEQYF. Here the CDR3 DNA reads TGTGCCAGCAGTCTTGAAGTTTTGGGAGTTTACGAGCAGTACTTC. V and J are TRBV6-1 and TRBJ2-7, with a tentative D call TRBD2 (5 bases). V lost 5 bases and J lost 4, with 18 bases in between. CDR3 size: 15 residues. CDR1 and CDR2 from the germline V gene are MNHNS and SASEGT.

This chain joins TRBV12-3 or TRBV12-4 and TRBJ1-5; D not resolved. The V gene lost 2 bases and the J gene lost 7 bases, with 6 bases spanning the gap. The CDR3 is made up of 12 amino acids. Here the CDR3 DNA reads TGTGCCAGCAGTTTAAAGTCCCAGCCCCAGCATTTT. As protein: CASSLKSQPQHF.

This clonotype was observed a few times. The chain recombines TRBV7-6 with TRBJ2-3, with TRBD2 matching over 7 bases. Germline V gene sequence: CDR1 SGHVS, CDR2 FNYEAQ. The trim removed 3 bases at V and 0 bases at J, leaving 9 bases unmatched. The CDR3 consists of 17 residues. The CDR3 coding sequence is TGTGCCAGCAGCTTGAGGGTACTAGCGAAAAGCACAGATACGCAGTATTTT. This gives the protein CASSLRVLAKSTDTQYF.

This clonotype was picked up many times. This sequence joins TRBV6-1 and TRBJ2-5; TRBD2 matches at 8 bases. The length of the CDR3 is 15 residues. Unmatched junction bases numbered 10, after V lost 5 bases and J lost 5 bases. The V gene's germline CDR1 is MNHNS and CDR2 SASEGT. The CDR3 DNA reads TGTGCCAGCAGTCAAGAGGTAGCGGGATGGGAGACCCAGTACTTC. Protein: CASSQEVAGWETQYF.

The table lists this clonotype with many counts. The chain has TRBV27 and TRBJ2-5; unclear D gene. The CDR3 extends over 14 amino acids. The germline V and J ends were trimmed by 5 bases and 1 base, with 11 bases remaining between them. CDR1 is MNHEY and CDR2 is SMNVEV in the germline V gene (reference sequence). CDR3 region: CASSPQTPQETQYF. The CDR3 bases are TGTGCCAGCAGTCCCCAGACTCCCCAAGAGACCCAGTACTTC.

Concerning this clonotype: A much more abundant neighbour one base away suggests this may be a read error. The genes are TRBV2 and TRBJ2-7; no reliable D call. The J call may be wrong; the DNA end is better matched by TRBJ2-1. Germline CDR1 reads SNHLY; CDR2 reads FYNNEI. The CDR3 spans 14 residues. CDR3 in DNA: TGTGCCAGCCTCAGCCCTGGCGACAACTACGAGCAGTTCTTC. Protein: CASLSPGDNYEQFF.

This clonotype was seen more than once but under ten times. The V gene is TRBV29-1, the J gene TRBJ2-2, with D possibly matching TRBD1 (6 bases). Germline V gene data show CDR1 as SQVTM and CDR2 as ANQGSEA. The CDR3 runs to 14 residues. V shed 5 bases and J shed 4 bases, with 14 bases lying between them. CDR3 residues: CSVKTGTITGELFF. In DNA form, the CDR3 reads TGCAGCGTTAAAACCGGGACAATCACCGGGGAGCTGTTTTTT.

The chain links TRBV7-2 to TRBJ2-3; 11 nucleotides align to TRBD2. The CDR3 length is 16 residues. The germline CDR1 and CDR2 sequences are SGHTA and FQGNSA. J gave up 2 bases and V 2 bases, and 3 bases lay outside the gene matches. The CDR3 protein is CASSLLAGGYTDTQYF. CDR3 DNA: TGTGCCAGCAGCTTACTAGCGGGAGGATACACAGATACGCAGTATTTT.